The TCR beta chain under discussion was sequenced for a study of cytomegalovirus exposure and HLA in healthy donors. Study conclusions and caveats: Under in vitro conditions, three CMV-associated chains were confirmed as specific for CMV antigens. TRBV6-2, TRBV6-3 and some other V segments were excluded as indistinguishable. Earlier analysis yielded a pattern in which most TCR beta V segments were productive about 87% or about 30% of the time.

This clone was picked up a small number of times. What it recognizes is unknown. One end of the junction is discordant with germline, which a read error may explain. PCR was performed using 60 Vbeta and 13 Jbeta primers. TCRdb's table, derived via immunoSEQ multiplex PCR, lists solely in-frame clones and lacks some. The data contain some 78,000 clones, 70% to 80% of them seen just once; the ten biggest clones take up about 8.6%. The CDR3 consists of 12 residues. Germline V gene lookup returns CDR1 LNHNV and CDR2 YYDKDF (reference sequence). The rearrangement links TRBV15 to TRBJ2-2; D unclear. Sequences were obtained from PBMCs. The TCR originated in a man aged 40-49 years in good health and CMV-seropositive. CDR3 in amino acids: CATSRDVGPEVF. The CDR3 bases are TGTGCCACCAGCAGAGATGTTGGCCCTGAGGTTTTT.